This entry describes one T cell receptor beta chain. Trimming stripped 5 bases from V and 8 bases from J, with 15 bases between. The CDR3 has 14 amino acids. Germline loops: CDR1 LNHDA, CDR2 SQIVND (reference sequence). Authors' methods: Quantification of nucleated cells was approximated via reference gene primer amplification. Data came from immunoSEQ multiplex PCR; TCRdb stores just in-frame clones and leaves some out. V and J calls and clone size are those listed in that table; D and trimming were worked out from the DNA. The table lists hundreds of thousands of clones, about 88% of them singletons. The data are from a study of blood T cell repertoires in COVID-19. About the study: The United States, Italy and Spain were the sources of the acute and convalescent COVID-19 samples. Nucleic acid was either cDNA or gDNA, and it came from T cells, B-cell-depleted T cells, or PBMCs.

Sample: peripheral blood. V and J are TRBV19 and TRBJ1-4; D is unresolved. This TCR derives from a man in his 70s with acute or convalescent COVID-19. The CDR3: CASSPAGDWEKLFF. The CDR3 nucleotides are TGTGCCAGTAGTCCCGCCGGGGATTGGGAAAAACTGTTTTTT.